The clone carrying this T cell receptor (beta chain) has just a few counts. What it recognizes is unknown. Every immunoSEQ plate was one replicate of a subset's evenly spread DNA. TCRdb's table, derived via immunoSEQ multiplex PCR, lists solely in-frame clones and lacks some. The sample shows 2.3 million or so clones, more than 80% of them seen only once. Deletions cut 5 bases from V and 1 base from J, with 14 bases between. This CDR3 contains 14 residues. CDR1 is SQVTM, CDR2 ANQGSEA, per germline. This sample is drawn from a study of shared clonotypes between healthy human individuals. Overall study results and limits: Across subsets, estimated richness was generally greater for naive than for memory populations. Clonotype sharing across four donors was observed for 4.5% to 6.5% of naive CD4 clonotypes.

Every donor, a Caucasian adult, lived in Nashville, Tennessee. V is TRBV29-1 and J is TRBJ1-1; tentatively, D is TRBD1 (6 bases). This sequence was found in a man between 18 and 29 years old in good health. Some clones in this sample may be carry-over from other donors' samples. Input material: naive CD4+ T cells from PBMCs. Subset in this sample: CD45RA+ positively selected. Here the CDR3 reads CSVRTATRNTEAFF. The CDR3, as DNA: TGCAGCGTTCGGACAGCGACTCGGAACACTGAAGCTTTCTTT.